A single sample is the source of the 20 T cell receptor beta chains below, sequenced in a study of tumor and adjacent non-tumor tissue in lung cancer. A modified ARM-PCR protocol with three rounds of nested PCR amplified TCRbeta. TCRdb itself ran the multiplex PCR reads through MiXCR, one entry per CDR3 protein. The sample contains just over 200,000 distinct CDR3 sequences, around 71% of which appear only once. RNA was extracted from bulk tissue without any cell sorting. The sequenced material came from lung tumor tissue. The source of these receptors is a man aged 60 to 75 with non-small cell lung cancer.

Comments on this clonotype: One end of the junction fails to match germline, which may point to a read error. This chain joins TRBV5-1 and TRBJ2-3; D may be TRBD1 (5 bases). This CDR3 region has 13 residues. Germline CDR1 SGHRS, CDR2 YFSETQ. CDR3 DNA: TGCGCCAGCAGCTTATGGGGCACAGATACGAAGTATTTT. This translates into CASSLWGTDTKYF. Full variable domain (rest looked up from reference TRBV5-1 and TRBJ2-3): KAGVTQTPRYLIKTRGQQVTLSCSPISGHRSVSWYQQTPGQGLQFLFEYFSETQRNKGNFPGRFSGRQFSNSRSEMNVSTLELGDSALYLCASSLWGTDTKYFGPGTRLTVL.

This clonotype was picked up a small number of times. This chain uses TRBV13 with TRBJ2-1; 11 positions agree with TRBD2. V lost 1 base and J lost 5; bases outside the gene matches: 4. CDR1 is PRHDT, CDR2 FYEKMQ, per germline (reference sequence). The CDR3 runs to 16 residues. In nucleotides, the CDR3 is TGTGCCAGCAGCTTAGATACTAGCGGGGGTAACAATGAGCAGTTCTTC. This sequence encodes CASSLDTSGGNNEQFF.

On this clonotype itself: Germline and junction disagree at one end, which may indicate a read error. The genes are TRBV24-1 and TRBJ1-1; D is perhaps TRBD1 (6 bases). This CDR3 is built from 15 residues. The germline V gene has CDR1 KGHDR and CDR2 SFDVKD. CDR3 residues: CATNDGAGAGTEAFF. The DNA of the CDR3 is TGTGCCACCAATGATGGGGCAGGGGCAGGGACTGAAGCTTTCTTT.

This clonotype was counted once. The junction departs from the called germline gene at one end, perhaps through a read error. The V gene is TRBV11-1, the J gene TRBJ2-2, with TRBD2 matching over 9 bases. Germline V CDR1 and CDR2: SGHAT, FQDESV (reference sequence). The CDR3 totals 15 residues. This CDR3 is CVSSSSGISTGELFF. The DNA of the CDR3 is TGTGTCAGCAGCTCTAGCGGGATAAGCACCGGGGAGCTGTTTTTT.

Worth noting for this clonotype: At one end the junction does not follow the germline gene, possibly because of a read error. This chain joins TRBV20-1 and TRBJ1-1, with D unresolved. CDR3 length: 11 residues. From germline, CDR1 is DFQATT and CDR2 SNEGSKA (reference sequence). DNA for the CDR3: TGCAGTTCTAGTGACTTGGACTGGGCTATCTTT. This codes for CSSSDLDWAIF.

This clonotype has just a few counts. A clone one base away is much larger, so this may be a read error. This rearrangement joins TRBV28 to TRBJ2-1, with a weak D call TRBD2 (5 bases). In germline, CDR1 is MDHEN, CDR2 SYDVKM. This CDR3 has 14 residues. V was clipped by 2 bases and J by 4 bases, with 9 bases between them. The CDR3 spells CASSLAEVYNEQFF. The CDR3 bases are TGTGCCAGCAGTTTAGCGGAGGTGTACAATGAGCAGTTCTTC.

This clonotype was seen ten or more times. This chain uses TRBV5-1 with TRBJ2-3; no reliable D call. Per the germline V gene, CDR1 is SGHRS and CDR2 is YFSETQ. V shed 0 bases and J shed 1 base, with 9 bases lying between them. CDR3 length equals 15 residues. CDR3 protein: CASSLVGGGTDTQYF. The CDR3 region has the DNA TGCGCCAGCAGCTTGGTGGGCGGTGGCACAGATACGCAGTATTTT.

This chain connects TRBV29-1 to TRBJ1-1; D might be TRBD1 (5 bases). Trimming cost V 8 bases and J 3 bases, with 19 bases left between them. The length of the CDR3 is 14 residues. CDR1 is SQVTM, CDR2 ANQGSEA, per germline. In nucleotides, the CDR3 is TGCAGCATGGGTCAGGGAAGCGGTTACACTGAAGCTTTCTTT. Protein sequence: CSMGQGSGYTEAFF.

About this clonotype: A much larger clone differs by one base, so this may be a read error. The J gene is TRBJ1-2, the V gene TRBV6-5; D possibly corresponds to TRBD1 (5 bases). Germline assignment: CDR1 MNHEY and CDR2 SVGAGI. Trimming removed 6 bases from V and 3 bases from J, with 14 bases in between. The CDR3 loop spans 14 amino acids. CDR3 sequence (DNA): TGTGCCAGCAGATATACCGCACAGGACTATGGCTACACCTTC. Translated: CASRYTAQDYGYTF.

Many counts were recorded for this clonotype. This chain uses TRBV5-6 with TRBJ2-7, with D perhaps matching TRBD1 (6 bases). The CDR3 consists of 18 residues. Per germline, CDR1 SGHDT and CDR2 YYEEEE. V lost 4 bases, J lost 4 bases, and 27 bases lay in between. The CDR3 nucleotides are TGTGCCAGCAGCAACCTGGGCTGGACAGCAGCATTAGGGTACGAGCAGTACTTC. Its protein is CASSNLGWTAALGYEQYF.

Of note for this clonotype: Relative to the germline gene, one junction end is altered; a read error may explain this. CDR3 protein: CSVTGNMNTEDFF. For the CDR3, the DNA is TGCAGCGTTACCGGGAATATGAACACTGAAGATTTCTTT. The J gene is TRBJ1-1, the V gene TRBV29-1; no firm D call. Germline V CDR1 and CDR2: SQVTM, ANQGSEA. The CDR3 consists of 13 residues.

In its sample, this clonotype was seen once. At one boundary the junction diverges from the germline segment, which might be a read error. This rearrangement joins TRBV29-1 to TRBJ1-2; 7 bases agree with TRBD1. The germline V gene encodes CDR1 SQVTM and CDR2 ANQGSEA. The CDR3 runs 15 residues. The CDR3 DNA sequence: TGCAGCGCTATTGACAGGGAGCGGCCCCGAGACGGCTACAGCTTC. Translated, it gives CSAIDRERPRDGYSF.

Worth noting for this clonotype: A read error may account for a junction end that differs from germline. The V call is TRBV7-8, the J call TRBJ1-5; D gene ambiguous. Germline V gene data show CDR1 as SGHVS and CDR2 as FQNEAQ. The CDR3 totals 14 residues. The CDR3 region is CASSYQKGGQHQHF. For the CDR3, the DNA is TGTGCCAGCAGCTATCAGAAGGGCGGTCAGCACCAGCATTTT. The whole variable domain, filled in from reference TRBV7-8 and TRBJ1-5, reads GAGVSQSPRYKVAKRGQDVALRCDPISGHVSLFWYQQALGQGPEFLTYFQNEAQLDKSGLPSDRFFAERPEGSVSTLKIQRTQQEDSAVYLCASSYQKGGQHQHFGDGTRLSIL.

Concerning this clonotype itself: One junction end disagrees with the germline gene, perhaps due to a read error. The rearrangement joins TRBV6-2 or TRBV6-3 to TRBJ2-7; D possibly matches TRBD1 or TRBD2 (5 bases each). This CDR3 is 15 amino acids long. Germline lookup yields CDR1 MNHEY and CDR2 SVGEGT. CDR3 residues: CANSYGTSVSYEQYF. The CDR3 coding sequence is TGTGCCAACAGTTACGGGACCAGCGTTTCCTACGAGCAGTACTTC.

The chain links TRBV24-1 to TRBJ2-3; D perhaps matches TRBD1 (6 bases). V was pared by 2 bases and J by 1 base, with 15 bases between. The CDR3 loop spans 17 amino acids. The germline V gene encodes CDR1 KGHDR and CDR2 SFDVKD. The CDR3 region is CATSDWGLEGGTDTQYF. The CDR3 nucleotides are TGTGCCACCAGTGATTGGGGCCTAGAGGGGGGCACAGATACGCAGTATTTT.

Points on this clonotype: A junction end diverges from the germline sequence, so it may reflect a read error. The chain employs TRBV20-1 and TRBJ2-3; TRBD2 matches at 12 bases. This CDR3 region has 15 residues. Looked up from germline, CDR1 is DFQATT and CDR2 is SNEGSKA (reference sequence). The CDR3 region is CSSTPSGRASDTQYF. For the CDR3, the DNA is TGCAGTTCCACTCCTAGCGGGAGGGCCTCAGACACGCAGTATTTT.

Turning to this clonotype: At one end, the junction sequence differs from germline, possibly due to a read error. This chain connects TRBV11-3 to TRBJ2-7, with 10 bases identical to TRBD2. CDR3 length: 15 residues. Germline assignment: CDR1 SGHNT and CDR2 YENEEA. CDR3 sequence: CASRLGGTSGDEQYF. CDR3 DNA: TGTGCCAGCAGATTAGGTGGCACTAGCGGGGACGAGCAATACTTC.

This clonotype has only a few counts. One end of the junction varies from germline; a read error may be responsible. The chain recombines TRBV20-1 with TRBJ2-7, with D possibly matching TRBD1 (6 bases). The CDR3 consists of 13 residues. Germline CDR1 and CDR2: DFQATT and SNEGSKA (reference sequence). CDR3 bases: TGCAGCGAGAATGGACAGCTCTCCTACGAGCGGTATTTC. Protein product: CSENGQLSYERYF.

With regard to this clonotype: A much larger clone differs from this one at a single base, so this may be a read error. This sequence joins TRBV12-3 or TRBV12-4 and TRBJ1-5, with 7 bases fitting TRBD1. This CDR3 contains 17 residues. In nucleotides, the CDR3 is TGTGCCAGCAGTTCAGGAAGGAGGACAGGATCCTATCAGCCCAAGCATTTT. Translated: CASSSGRRTGSYQPKHF.

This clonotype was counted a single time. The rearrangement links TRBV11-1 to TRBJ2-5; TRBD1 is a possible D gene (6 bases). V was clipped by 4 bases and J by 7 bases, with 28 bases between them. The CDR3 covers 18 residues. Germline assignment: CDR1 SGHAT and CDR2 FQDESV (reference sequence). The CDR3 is CASSSVEPHTPRGGTQYF. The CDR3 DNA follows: TGTGCCAGCAGCTCCGTGGAACCTCACACTCCCCGAGGGGGGACCCAGTACTTC.